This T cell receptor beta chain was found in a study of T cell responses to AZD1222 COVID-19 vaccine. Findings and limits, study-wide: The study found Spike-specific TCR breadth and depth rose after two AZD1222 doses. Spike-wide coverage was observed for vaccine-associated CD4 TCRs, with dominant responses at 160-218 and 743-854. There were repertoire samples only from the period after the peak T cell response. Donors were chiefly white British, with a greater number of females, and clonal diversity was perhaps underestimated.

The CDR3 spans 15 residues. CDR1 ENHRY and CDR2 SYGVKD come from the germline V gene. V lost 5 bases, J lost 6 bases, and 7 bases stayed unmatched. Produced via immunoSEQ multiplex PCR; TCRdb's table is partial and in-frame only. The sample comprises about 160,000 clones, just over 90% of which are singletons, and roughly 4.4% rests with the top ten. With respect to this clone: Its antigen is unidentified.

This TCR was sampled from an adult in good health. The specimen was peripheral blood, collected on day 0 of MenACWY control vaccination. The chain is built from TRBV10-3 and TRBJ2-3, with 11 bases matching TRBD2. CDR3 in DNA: TGTGCCATCAGTCTGGGGACTAGCGGCCGGGATACGCAGTATTTT. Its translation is CAISLGTSGRDTQYF.